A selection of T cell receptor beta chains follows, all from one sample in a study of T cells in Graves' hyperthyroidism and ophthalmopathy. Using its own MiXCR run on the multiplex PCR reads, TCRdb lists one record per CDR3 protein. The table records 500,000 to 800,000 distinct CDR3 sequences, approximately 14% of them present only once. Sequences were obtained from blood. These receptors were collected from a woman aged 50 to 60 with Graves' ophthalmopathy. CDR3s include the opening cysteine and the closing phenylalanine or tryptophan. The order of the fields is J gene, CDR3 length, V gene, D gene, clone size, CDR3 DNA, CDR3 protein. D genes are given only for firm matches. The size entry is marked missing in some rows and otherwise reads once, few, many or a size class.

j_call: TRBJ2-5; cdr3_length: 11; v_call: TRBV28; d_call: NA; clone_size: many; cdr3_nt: TGTGCCAGCAGTGTGCTGGAGACCCAGTACTTC; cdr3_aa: CASSVLETQYF
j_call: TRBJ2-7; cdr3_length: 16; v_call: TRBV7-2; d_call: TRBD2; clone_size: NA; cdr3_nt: TGTGCCAGCAGCACGAGAACTAGCGGGAGGTCCTACGAGAAGTACTTC; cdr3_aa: CASSTRTSGRSYEKYF
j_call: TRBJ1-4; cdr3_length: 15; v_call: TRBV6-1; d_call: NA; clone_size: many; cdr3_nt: TGTGCCAGCAGTGGCGGCCCAGAGGCTAATGAAAAACTGTTTTTT; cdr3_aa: CASSGGPEANEKLFF
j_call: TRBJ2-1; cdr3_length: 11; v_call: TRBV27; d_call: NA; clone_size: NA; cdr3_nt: TGTGCCAGCGGGAACTACAATGAGCAGTTCTTC; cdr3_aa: CASGNYNEQFF
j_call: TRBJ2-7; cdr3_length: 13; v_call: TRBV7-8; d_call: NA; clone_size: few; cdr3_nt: TGTGCCAGCAGCCCGACCGACAGTTACGAGCAGTACTTC; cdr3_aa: CASSPTDSYEQYF
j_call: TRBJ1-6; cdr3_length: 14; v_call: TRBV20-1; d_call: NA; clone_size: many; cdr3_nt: TGCAGTGCTAGAGAAACAGGTTGGGGATCACCCCTCCACTTT; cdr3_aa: CSARETGWGSPLHF
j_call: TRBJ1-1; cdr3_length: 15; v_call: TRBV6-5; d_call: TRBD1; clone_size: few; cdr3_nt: TGTGCCAGCAGTTACTCCAGGGACAGGTACACTGAAGCTTTCTTT; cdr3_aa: CASSYSRDRYTEAFF
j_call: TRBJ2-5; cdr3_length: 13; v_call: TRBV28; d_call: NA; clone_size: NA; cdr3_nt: TGTGCCAGCAGACCCGGCCCCCAAGAGACCCAGTACTTC; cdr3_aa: CASRPGPQETQYF
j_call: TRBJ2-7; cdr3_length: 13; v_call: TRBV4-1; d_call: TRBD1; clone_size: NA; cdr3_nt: TGCGCCAGCAGCCAGAGGGGGCTGTACGAGCAGTACTTC; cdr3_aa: CASSQRGLYEQYF
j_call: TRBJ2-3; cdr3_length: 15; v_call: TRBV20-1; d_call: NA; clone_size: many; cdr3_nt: TGCAGTGCCAACACTCTGGGCTCTCGCACAGATACGCAGTATTTT; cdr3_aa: CSANTLGSRTDTQYF
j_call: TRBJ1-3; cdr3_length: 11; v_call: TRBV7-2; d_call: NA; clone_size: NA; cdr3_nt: TGTGCCAGCAGCTCACAGGGAACCATATATTTT; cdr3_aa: CASSSQGTIYF
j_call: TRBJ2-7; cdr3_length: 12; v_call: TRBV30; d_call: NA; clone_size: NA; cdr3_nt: TGTGGGGGCGGTGGGACGGACTACGAGCAGTACTTC; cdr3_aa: CGGGGTDYEQYF
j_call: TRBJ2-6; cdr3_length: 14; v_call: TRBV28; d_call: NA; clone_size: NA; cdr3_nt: TGTGCCAGCAGAGGGGACACTGGGGCCAACGTCCTGACTTTC; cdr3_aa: CASRGDTGANVLTF
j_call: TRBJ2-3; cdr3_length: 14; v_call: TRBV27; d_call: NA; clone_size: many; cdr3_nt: TGTGCCAGCAGTTTAGAAGGTGCCCGAGATACGCAGTATTTT; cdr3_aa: CASSLEGARDTQYF
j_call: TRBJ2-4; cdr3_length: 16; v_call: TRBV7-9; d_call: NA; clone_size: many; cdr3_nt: TGTGCCAGCAGCTTGGGAACCAGGGTAGCCAAAAACATTCAGTACTTC; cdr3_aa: CASSLGTRVAKNIQYF
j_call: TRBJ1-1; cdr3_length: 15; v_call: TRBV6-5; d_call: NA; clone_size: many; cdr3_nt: TGTGCCAGCAGTTACTTCCGAAGTGGTAGCACTGAAGCTTTCTTT; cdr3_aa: CASSYFRSGSTEAFF
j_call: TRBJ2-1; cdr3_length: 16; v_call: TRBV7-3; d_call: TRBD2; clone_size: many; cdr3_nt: TGTGCCAGCAGCACGGGACTAGCGGGGGTCCACAATGAGCAGTTCTTC; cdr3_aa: CASSTGLAGVHNEQFF
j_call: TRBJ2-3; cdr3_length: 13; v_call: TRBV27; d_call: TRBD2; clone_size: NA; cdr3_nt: TGTGCCAGCCGGGACTACTACACAGATACGCAGTATTTT; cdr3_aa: CASRDYYTDTQYF
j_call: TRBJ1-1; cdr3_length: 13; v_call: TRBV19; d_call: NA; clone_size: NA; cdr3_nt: TGTGCCAGTATGAACAGATTGAACACTGAAGCTTTCTTT; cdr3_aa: CASMNRLNTEAFF
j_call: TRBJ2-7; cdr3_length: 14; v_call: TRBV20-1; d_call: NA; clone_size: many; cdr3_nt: TGCAGTGCTACCGGGACTGCATCGAGCTACGAGCAGTACTTC; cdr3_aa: CSATGTASSYEQYF
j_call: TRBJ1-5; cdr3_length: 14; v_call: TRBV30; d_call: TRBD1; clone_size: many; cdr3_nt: TGTGCCTGGAATACCGGACAGGGGGGTCAGCCCCAGCATTTT; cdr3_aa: CAWNTGQGGQPQHF
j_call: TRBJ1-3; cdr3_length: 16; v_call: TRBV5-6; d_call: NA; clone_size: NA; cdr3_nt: TGTGCCAGCAGCTTGGAAGGCAGACTCTCTGGAAACACCATATATTTT; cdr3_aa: CASSLEGRLSGNTIYF
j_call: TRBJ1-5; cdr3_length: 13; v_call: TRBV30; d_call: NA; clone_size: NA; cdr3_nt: TGTGCCTCAGGGCTCGAGGGCAATCAGCCCCAGCATTTT; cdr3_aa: CASGLEGNQPQHF
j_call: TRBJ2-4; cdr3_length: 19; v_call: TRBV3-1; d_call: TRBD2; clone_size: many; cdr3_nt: TGTGCCAGCAGCCAAGGACCCGGGACTAGCGGGAGAGTGGTGAACATTCAGTACTTC; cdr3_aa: CASSQGPGTSGRVVNIQYF
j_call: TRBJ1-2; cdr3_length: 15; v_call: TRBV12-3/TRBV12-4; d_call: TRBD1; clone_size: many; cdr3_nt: TGTGCCAGCAGTATCATACAGGGGTACTACGGTGGCTACACCTTC; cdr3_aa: CASSIIQGYYGGYTF
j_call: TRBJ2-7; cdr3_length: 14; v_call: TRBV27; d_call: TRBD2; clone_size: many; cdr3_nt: TGTGCCAGCACGAGACTAGCGGGATCCTACGAGCAGTACTTC; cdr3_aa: CASTRLAGSYEQYF
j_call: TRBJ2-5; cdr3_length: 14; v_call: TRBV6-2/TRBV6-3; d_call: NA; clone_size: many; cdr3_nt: TGTGCCAGCAGTACTCGATTCTACGGAGAGACCCAGTACTTC; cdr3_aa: CASSTRFYGETQYF
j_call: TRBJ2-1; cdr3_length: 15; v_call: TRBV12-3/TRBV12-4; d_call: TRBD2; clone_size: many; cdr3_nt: TGTGCCAGCAGGACCGGGACTAGTTCCTACAATGAGCAGTTCTTC; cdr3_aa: CASRTGTSSYNEQFF
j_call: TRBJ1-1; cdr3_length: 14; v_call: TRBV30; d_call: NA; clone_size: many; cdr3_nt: TGTGCCTGGAGTGTACGGCTGACGACCACTGAAGCTTTCTTT; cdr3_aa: CAWSVRLTTTEAFF
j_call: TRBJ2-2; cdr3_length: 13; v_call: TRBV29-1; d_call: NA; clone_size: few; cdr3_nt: TGCAGCGTTTTACGGACGAACACCGGGGAGCTGTTTTTT; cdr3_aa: CSVLRTNTGELFF
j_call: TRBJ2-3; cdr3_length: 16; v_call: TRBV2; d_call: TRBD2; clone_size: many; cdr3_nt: TGTGCCAGCAGTGAAGAGCGGGGAGCCCTCACAGATACGCAGTATTTT; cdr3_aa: CASSEERGALTDTQYF
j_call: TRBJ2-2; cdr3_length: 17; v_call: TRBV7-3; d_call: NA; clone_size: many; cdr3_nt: TGTGCCAGCAGCTTACAATCCCCAGGGATTAACACCGGGGAGCTGTTTTTT; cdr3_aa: CASSLQSPGINTGELFF
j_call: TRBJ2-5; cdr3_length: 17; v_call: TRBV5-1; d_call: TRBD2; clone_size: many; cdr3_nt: TGCGCCAGCAGCTTGGCGGCGACTAGCGGATCCCAAGAGACCCAGTACTTC; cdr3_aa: CASSLAATSGSQETQYF
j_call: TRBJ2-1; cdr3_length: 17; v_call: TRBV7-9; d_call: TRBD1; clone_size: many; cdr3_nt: TGTGCCAGCAGCAAAACAGGGGGGACGGGAGCCTACAATGAGCAGTTCTTC; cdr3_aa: CASSKTGGTGAYNEQFF
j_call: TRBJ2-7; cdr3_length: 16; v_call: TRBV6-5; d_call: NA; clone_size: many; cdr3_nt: TGTGCCAGCAGTTACTCGGCCAGGGGAAGTTCCTACGAGCAGTACTTC; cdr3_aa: CASSYSARGSSYEQYF
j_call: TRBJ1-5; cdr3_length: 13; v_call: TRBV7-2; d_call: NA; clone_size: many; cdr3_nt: TGTGCCAGCAGCTTATGGGAAAATCAGCCCCAGCATTTT; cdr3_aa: CASSLWENQPQHF
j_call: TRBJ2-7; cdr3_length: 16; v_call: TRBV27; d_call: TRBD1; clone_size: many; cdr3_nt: TGTGCCAGCCGCACTCTACCGGGACAGGGATCCTACGAGCAGTACTTC; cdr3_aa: CASRTLPGQGSYEQYF